Presented here are 24 T cell receptor beta chains from one specimen sequenced in a study of cytotoxic CD8 clonotypes in ibrutinib-treated CLL. Assay: immunoSEQ multiplex PCR; the TCRdb copy retains only in-frame clones and omits some. Of roughly 130,000 clones in the sample, over 60% were seen once. The sample consisted of PBMCs, taken after 12 months of ibrutinib treatment. The receptor set was obtained from a human donor with chronic lymphocytic leukemia.

The chain recombines TRBV28 with TRBJ2-1; D gene unclear. Germline CDR1 reads MDHEN; CDR2 reads SYDVKM. The length of the CDR3 is 14 residues. Trimming removed 7 bases from V and 8 bases from J, with 18 bases in between. CDR3 loop: CASNPPGYWDEQFF. CDR3 bases: TGTGCCAGCAACCCTCCTGGCTATTGGGATGAGCAGTTCTTC. The full variable domain, with the rest looked up from reference TRBV28 and TRBJ2-1, is DVKVTQSSRYLVKRTGEKVFLECVQDMDHENMFWYRQDPGLGLRLIYFSYDVKMKEKGDIPEGYSVSREKKERFSLILESASTNQTSMYLCASNPPGYWDEQFFGPGTRLTVL.

The V gene is TRBV14, the J gene TRBJ2-5; D uncertain. The V end was cut by 2 bases, the J end by 0 bases, with 10 bases between. CDR3 length equals 15 residues. Germline lookup yields CDR1 SGHDN and CDR2 FVKESK. In nucleotides, the CDR3 is TGTGCCAGCAGCCAACAGTTGGGCCACCAAGAGACCCAGTACTTC. It encodes CASSQQLGHQETQYF.

The chain couples TRBV28 to TRBJ2-7; a possible D gene is TRBD2 (6 bases). The CDR3 consists of 15 residues. Trimming cost V 1 base and J 2 bases, with 12 bases left between them. Per the germline V gene, CDR1 is MDHEN and CDR2 is SYDVKM. The CDR3 DNA follows: TGTGCCAGCAGTTTATTAGGATGGACTACCTACGAGCAGTACTTC. This codes for CASSLLGWTTYEQYF. The full variable domain, in which reference TRBV28 and TRBJ2-7 provide the parts outside the CDR3, is DVKVTQSSRYLVKRTGEKVFLECVQDMDHENMFWYRQDPGLGLRLIYFSYDVKMKEKGDIPEGYSVSREKKERFSLILESASTNQTSMYLCASSLLGWTTYEQYFGPGTRLTVT.

The rearrangement joins TRBV15 to TRBJ2-1, with D perhaps assigned TRBD1 or TRBD2 (5 bases each). Germline-derived CDR1 and CDR2 are LNHNV and YYDKDF (reference sequence). The CDR3 is 13 amino acids. V gave up 8 bases and J gave up 7 bases, with 15 bases separating them. CDR3 region: CATGRGMGNEQFF. In DNA form, the CDR3 reads TGTGCCACCGGCCGGGGCATGGGGAATGAGCAGTTCTTC.

The J gene is TRBJ2-3, the V gene TRBV5-1; D ambiguous. The germline V and J ends were trimmed by 2 bases and 2 bases, with 9 bases remaining between them. The length of the CDR3 is 14 residues. Germline V gene sequence: CDR1 SGHRS, CDR2 YFSETQ. The CDR3 nucleotides read TGCGCCAGCAGCTTTAATGTCTTCACAGATACGCAGTATTTT. It translates to CASSFNVFTDTQYF.

The V gene is TRBV27, the J gene TRBJ1-2; 7 bases map to TRBD1. The CDR3 length is 16 residues. Trimming cost V 4 bases and J 1 base; bases outside gene matches: 9. Germline CDR1 MNHEY, CDR2 SMNVEV (reference sequence). CDR3 region: CASSSRGTGDNYGYTF. The CDR3 coding sequence is TGTGCCAGCAGTTCCAGGGGTACAGGGGATAACTATGGCTACACCTTC.

This clone has just a few counts. This chain uses TRBV27 with TRBJ2-1; no clear D. CDR1 and CDR2 from the germline V gene are MNHEY and SMNVEV (reference sequence). The V end lost 7 bases, the J end lost 3 bases, and 10 bases lay between the germline ends. The CDR3 extends over 13 amino acids. The CDR3 reads CASTVSGYNEQFF. The CDR3 DNA is TGTGCCAGCACCGTCTCCGGCTACAATGAGCAGTTCTTC.

This clone is a singleton in its sample. The rearrangement joins TRBV7-6 to TRBJ2-1; TRBD2 matches 15 bases. V was pared by 4 bases and J by 6 bases, with 10 bases of the junction left unmatched. CDR3 size: 18 residues. The V gene's germline CDR1 is SGHVS and CDR2 FNYEAQ. This CDR3 is CASSSIRTSGRAPNEQFF. Here the CDR3 DNA reads TGTGCCAGCAGCTCGATAAGGACTAGCGGGAGGGCCCCCAATGAGCAGTTCTTC.

This chain connects TRBV19 to TRBJ2-5; 7 nucleotides align to TRBD2. Per germline, CDR1 LNHDA and CDR2 SQIVND (reference sequence). Trimming removed 0 bases from V and 0 bases from J; junction bases left unmatched: 7. The CDR3 sequence is 17 residues long. CDR3 in amino acids: CASSIEASGRYQETQYF. The DNA for the CDR3 is TGTGCCAGTAGTATAGAGGCTAGCGGAAGGTACCAAGAGACCCAGTACTTC.

This clone showed up just once. The chain joins TRBV6-1 to TRBJ2-3, with D maybe TRBD1 (6 bases). V was trimmed by 10 bases and J by 1 base, leaving 15 bases between them. The CDR3 contains 14 residues. CDR1 is MNHNS and CDR2 is SASEGT in the germline V gene. The CDR3 nucleotides read TGTGCCACCGGCCGGGACATCCGCACAGATACGCAGTATTTT. Amino acid sequence: CATGRDIRTDTQYF.

The chain links TRBV10-3 to TRBJ2-1; the D call may be TRBD1 or TRBD2 (5 bases each). The germline V gene has CDR1 ENHRY and CDR2 SYGVKD. CDR3 length: 17 amino acids. Trimming removed 11 bases at V and 9 bases at J, with 32 bases between. The CDR3 region is CAPQSEGLRHPPGEQFF. The CDR3 nucleotides are TGTGCCCCCCAAAGTGAGGGGCTGCGACATCCCCCGGGTGAGCAGTTCTTC.

This chain joins TRBV5-4 and TRBJ2-5, with D unresolved. There are 14 residues in the CDR3. CDR1 and CDR2 from the germline V gene are SGHNT and YYREEE (reference sequence). Trimming left V 0 bases short and J 0 bases short, with 6 bases between. The CDR3 DNA follows: TGTGCCAGCAGCTTGGGGACGGACCAAGAGACCCAGTACTTC. It is translated as CASSLGTDQETQYF.

This clone appeared once. The J gene is TRBJ2-1, the V gene TRBV7-9; TRBD2 matches 9 bases. This CDR3 has 16 amino acids. The J segment lost 5 bases and the V segment lost 1 base, leaving 6 bases of the junction unmatched. Per germline, CDR1 SEHNR and CDR2 FQNEAQ (reference sequence). The CDR3: CASSLGLAGEHNEQFF. The CDR3, as DNA: TGTGCCAGCAGCTTAGGGTTAGCGGGAGAGCACAATGAGCAGTTCTTC. Drawing the rest from reference TRBV7-9 and TRBJ2-1, the complete variable domain is DTGVSQNPRHKITKRGQNVTFRCDPISEHNRLYWYRQTLGQGPEFLTYFQNEAQLEKSRLLSDRFSAERPKGSFSTLEIQRTEQGDSAMYLCASSLGLAGEHNEQFFGPGTRLTVL.

V is TRBV7-9 and J is TRBJ2-1; D perhaps matches TRBD2 (6 bases). CDR3 size: 16 residues. CDR1 SEHNR and CDR2 FQNEAQ come from the germline V gene (reference sequence). The ends were cut back, 5 bases at V and 0 bases at J, with 14 bases in the middle. The CDR3 region is CASSLLEGRSYNEQFF. CDR3 in DNA: TGTGCCAGCAGCCTCCTGGAGGGGCGCTCCTACAATGAGCAGTTCTTC.

This clone was counted only a few times. This rearrangement joins TRBV7-3 to TRBJ2-3; TRBD2 aligns across 7 bases. Germline CDR1 SGHTA, CDR2 FQGTGA. This CDR3 comprises 14 residues. V dropped 5 bases and J dropped 4; count of bases not matched to a gene: 6. The CDR3 sequence: CASSAAGVADTQYF. CDR3 DNA: TGTGCCAGCAGCGCCGCGGGAGTGGCAGATACGCAGTATTTT.

This clone has only a few counts. The gene calls are TRBV9 and TRBJ1-1, with no clear D. This CDR3 region has 14 residues. V lost 0 bases, J lost 7 bases, and 13 bases lay in between. Germline V gives CDR1 SGDLS, CDR2 YYNGEE. This CDR3 reads CASSVAGSLDEAFF. In DNA, the CDR3 is TGTGCCAGCAGCGTAGCTGGGAGTTTGGATGAAGCTTTCTTT.

This clone appeared a few times. The chain uses TRBV4-3 and TRBJ1-2, with 8 bases fitting TRBD1. After removal of 0 bases from V and 2 bases from J, the junction contained 5 bases not matched to a gene. The length of the CDR3 is 16 residues. CDR1 is LGHNA and CDR2 is YSLEER in the germline V gene. As DNA, the CDR3 is TGCGCCAGCAGCCAAGAGCCGACAGGGGTAAACTATGGCTACACCTTC. Its translation: CASSQEPTGVNYGYTF.

The chain links TRBV28 to TRBJ2-7, with no clear D. Germline V gives CDR1 MDHEN, CDR2 SYDVKM. The CDR3 length is 14 residues. Trimming shortened V by 3 bases and J by 2 bases, and 11 bases separated the two germline ends. CDR3 nucleotides: TGTGCCAGCAGTTTTAAGGGCCCCCCCTACGAGCAGTACTTC. Its translation: CASSFKGPPYEQYF.

This chain links TRBV18 with TRBJ2-7; D gene unclear. Germline-derived CDR1 and CDR2 are KGHSH and LQKENI. Trimming left V 2 bases short and J 3 bases short, with 11 bases between. There are 14 residues in the CDR3. CDR3 sequence (DNA): TGTGCCAGCTCACCATTTGCAGGCCTCTACGAGCAGTACTTC. Translation gives CASSPFAGLYEQYF.

The rearrangement uses TRBV5-6 and TRBJ2-7; no clear D gene. Germline V gives CDR1 SGHDT, CDR2 YYEEEE. V shed 4 bases and J shed 5 bases, with 19 bases lying between them. The CDR3 has 15 amino acids. CDR3 region: CASSPKEFGHHEQYF. CDR3 bases: TGTGCCAGCAGCCCCAAAGAATTCGGTCACCACGAGCAGTACTTC.

The V gene is TRBV30, the J gene TRBJ2-5, with TRBD2 identical over 7 bases. CDR1 and CDR2 from the germline V gene are GTSNPN and SVGIG (reference sequence). Trimming at V came to 0 bases and at J to 5 bases, leaving 12 bases not matched to a gene. The CDR3 covers 16 residues. As DNA, the CDR3 is TGTGCCTGGAGTGTACTAGGCGGGAGTACCGGTGAGACCCAGTACTTC. Its translation is CAWSVLGGSTGETQYF.

This chain uses TRBV4-3 with TRBJ2-1; 9 bases fit TRBD2. The germline V gene has CDR1 LGHNA and CDR2 YSLEER. Unmatched junction bases numbered 8, after V lost 0 bases and J lost 2 bases. The CDR3 extends over 18 amino acids. CDR3 sequence: CASSQEGGRALPYNEQFF. In DNA, the CDR3 is TGCGCCAGCAGCCAAGAGGGCGGGAGGGCCCTCCCCTACAATGAGCAGTTCTTC.

This clone has a handful of counts. This chain connects TRBV5-1 to TRBJ2-5, with D unclear. Trimming shortened V by 0 bases and J by 4 bases, and 7 bases separated the two germline ends. The CDR3 sequence is 13 residues long. Germline CDR1 SGHRS, CDR2 YFSETQ. The CDR3 region has the DNA TGCGCCAGCAGCTTGGAGGGCCCAGAGACCCAGTACTTC. This gives the protein CASSLEGPETQYF.

The V and J genes are TRBV19 and TRBJ2-7; 11 bases match TRBD2. Germline-derived CDR1 and CDR2 are LNHDA and SQIVND (reference sequence). This CDR3 region has 15 residues. Trimming removed 4 bases from V and 3 bases from J; junction bases left unmatched: 5. CDR3 bases: TGTGCCAGTAGTACCGGACTAGCGGGCTTCTACGAGCAGTACTTC. It codes for CASSTGLAGFYEQYF.